This T cell receptor (beta chain) came from a study of blood T cell repertoires in COVID-19. Clones were sequenced by immunoSEQ multiplex PCR, and TCRdb holds only the in-frame ones, with some missing. This sample has approximately 150,000 clones; approximately 86% occur once, and the top ten carry approximately 8%. Sequencing input: peripheral blood. This receptor was identified in an elderly woman with COVID-19, enrolled during active disease.

CDR3 coding DNA: TGCTCCTGTGGCGGGATTTACAATGAGCAGTTCTTC. Residues: CSCGGIYNEQFF. J is TRBJ2-1 and V is TRBV29-1; D is perhaps TRBD2 (6 bases). This CDR3 contains 12 residues. Germline assignment: CDR1 SQVTM and CDR2 ANQGSEA.